The T cell receptor (beta chain) under discussion was sequenced for a study of blood T cell repertoires in COVID-19. Whole-study context: Material from acute and convalescent COVID-19 was sourced from the United States, Italy and Spain. PBMCs, B-cell-depleted T cells, or T cells were the source of the cDNA or gDNA that made up the material.

Seattle-derived patients entered the study during active infection and were followed longitudinally. Germline V gives CDR1 MNHEY, CDR2 SVGAGI. The CDR3 runs to 14 residues. V was clipped by 6 bases and J by 2 bases, with 13 bases between them. Original processing notes: Amplification with reference gene primers provided the estimates of nucleated cell counts. Data came from immunoSEQ multiplex PCR; TCRdb stores just in-frame clones and leaves some out. That table furnishes V, J and clone size, whereas the DNA furnished D and trimming. The data show some 180,000 clones, over 80% seen once. The chain employs TRBV6-5 and TRBJ1-1; D is uncertain. The sequence was obtained from a woman between 40 and 55 years old with COVID-19, enrolled during active disease. Material: peripheral blood. This CDR3 is CASSPEDLNTEAFF. CDR3 coding DNA: TGTGCCAGCAGCCCCGAGGACTTAAACACTGAAGCTTTCTTT.